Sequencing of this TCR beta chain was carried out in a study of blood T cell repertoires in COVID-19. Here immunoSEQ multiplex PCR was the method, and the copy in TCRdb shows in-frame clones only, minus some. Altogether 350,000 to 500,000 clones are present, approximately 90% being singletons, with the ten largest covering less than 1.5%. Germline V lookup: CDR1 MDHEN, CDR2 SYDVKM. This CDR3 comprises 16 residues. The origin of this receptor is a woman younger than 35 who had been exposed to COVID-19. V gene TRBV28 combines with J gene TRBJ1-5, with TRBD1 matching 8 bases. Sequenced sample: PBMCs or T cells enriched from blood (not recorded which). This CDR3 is CPPGDRIEYSNQPQHF. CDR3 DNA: TGTCCCCCCGGGGACAGGATAGAGTATAGCAATCAGCCCCAGCATTTT.